This passage covers 20 T cell receptor beta chains from one sample sequenced in a study of blood T cell repertoires in COVID-19 (dated by TCRdb to about 2020). The library was prepared using the immunoSEQ multiplex PCR assay. TCRdb re-hosts the immuneACCESS table, in-frame sequences only. Its copies lack some clones; in the studies checked, an unresolved V gene accounts for under half of them, and the cause for the rest is not known. The table for this sample lists some 150,000 clones; around 85% of them were counted only once. Around 3.2% of the sample comes from the top ten. Sequenced input: peripheral blood. Receptor source: a man in his fifties with acute or convalescent COVID-19.

This chain uses TRBV5-1 with TRBJ2-7, with TRBD1 matching 11 bases. The CDR3 extends over 13 amino acids. Germline V gene sequence: CDR1 SGHRS, CDR2 YFSETQ. Trimming removed 4 bases from V and 7 bases from J; junction bases left unmatched: 4. The CDR3: CASSGGTGGEQYF. Here the CDR3 DNA reads TGCGCCAGCAGCGGCGGGACAGGGGGAGAGCAGTACTTC.

V usage is TRBV28 and J usage is TRBJ2-1; D possibly corresponds to TRBD2 (5 bases). Trimming cost V 5 bases and J 14 bases, with 16 bases left between them. Per the germline V gene, CDR1 is MDHEN and CDR2 is SYDVKM. This CDR3 has 12 amino acids. CDR3 in amino acids: CASSIPSGFEFF. CDR3 in DNA: TGTGCCAGCAGTATCCCGTCGGGATTTGAGTTCTTC.

V is TRBV27 and J is TRBJ2-2; TRBD2 agrees at 10 bases. Germline CDR1 is MNHEY and CDR2 is SMNVEV (reference sequence). J was trimmed by 5 bases and V by 3 bases; bases with no gene match: 12. The CDR3 is made up of 18 amino acids. The CDR3 DNA reads as TGTGCCAGCAGTTTGAGGGGTGCGAGCGGGAGGGGTACCGGGGAGCTGTTTTTT. It encodes CASSLRGASGRGTGELFF.

This sequence joins TRBV7-9 and TRBJ2-7; 8 bases align to TRBD2. With V trimmed by 5 bases and J by 3 bases, 3 bases remained unmatched. Germline V gene data show CDR1 as SEHNR and CDR2 as FQNEAQ (reference sequence). This CDR3 contains 13 residues. The CDR3 DNA is TGTGCCAGCAGCCACCGGGGGGGCTACGAGCAGTACTTC. As protein: CASSHRGGYEQYF.

This clone has a single count. This chain connects TRBV9 to TRBJ2-3; 10 bases map to TRBD2. This CDR3 is 18 amino acids long. Losses at the gene ends were 0 bases for V and 6 bases for J; bases not matched to a gene: 13. CDR1 SGDLS and CDR2 YYNGEE come from the germline V gene. The CDR3 loop reads CASSVAKTSGGDGDTQYF. The CDR3 DNA reads TGTGCCAGCAGCGTAGCTAAAACCAGCGGGGGGGATGGGGATACGCAGTATTTT.

This clone was recorded only once. This chain connects TRBV2 to TRBJ2-5, with 9 bases lining up with TRBD1. The CDR3 extends over 14 amino acids. Germline CDR1 reads SNHLY; CDR2 reads FYNNEI. V shed 4 bases and J 5 bases; nucleotides not matched to a gene: 5. CDR3 DNA: TGTGCCAGCAGTGCGGACAGGGGTGGGGAGACCCAGTACTTC. This sequence encodes CASSADRGGETQYF.

The chain carries TRBV19 and TRBJ1-2; D possibly corresponds to TRBD1 (6 bases). The length of the CDR3 is 16 residues. Germline CDR1 and CDR2: LNHDA and SQIVND (reference sequence). Trimming took off 7 bases at V and 5 bases at J, with 23 bases between the two ends. The CDR3 DNA is TGTGCCAGTATCCTCCGTCGGGGGGCTGAGGTTTATGGCTACACCTTC. Translating gives CASILRRGAEVYGYTF. Supplemented by reference TRBV19 and TRBJ1-2, the full variable domain reads DGGITQSPKYLFRKEGQNVTLSCEQNLNHDAMYWYRQDPGQGLRLIYYSQIVNDFQKGDIAEGYSVSREKKESFPLTVTSAQKNPTAFYLCASILRRGAEVYGYTFGSGTRLTVV.

The chain links TRBV9 to TRBJ2-1; D is unresolved. Germline V CDR1 and CDR2: SGDLS, YYNGEE. The CDR3 is made up of 13 amino acids. V shed 5 bases and J shed 10 bases, with 16 bases lying between them. The CDR3 here is CASRNPLANEQFF. The CDR3 DNA sequence: TGTGCCAGCAGGAACCCCCTTGCGAACGAGCAGTTCTTC.

The chain carries TRBV28 and TRBJ2-1, with 7 bases matching TRBD2. The CDR3 extends over 17 amino acids. V trimming: 3 bases; J trimming: 0 bases; junction bases outside the gene matches: 8. The germline V gene has CDR1 MDHEN and CDR2 SYDVKM. In nucleotides, the CDR3 is TGTGCCAGCAGTTTGCGTCTAGCGGAGAGCTCCTACAATGAGCAGTTCTTC. Its translation: CASSLRLAESSYNEQFF.

This sequence joins TRBV19 and TRBJ2-7; D gene ambiguous. Germline V gene sequence: CDR1 LNHDA, CDR2 SQIVND (reference sequence). With 5 bases removed from V and 6 bases from J, the gap between germline ends came to 14 bases. The CDR3 totals 13 residues. CDR3 loop: CASSLSTRLEQYF. The CDR3 DNA is TGTGCCAGTAGTCTATCCACCCGCCTCGAGCAGTACTTC.

This clone has just one count. This chain connects TRBV19 to TRBJ2-2; 7 bases map to TRBD2. The V and J ends lost 1 base and 4 bases, in that order; junction bases with no gene match: 9. The germline gives CDR1 LNHDA, CDR2 SQIVND (reference sequence). This CDR3 is built from 17 residues. The CDR3 spells CASSIGPRTSATGELFF. The CDR3 nucleotides read TGTGCCAGTAGTATAGGCCCACGGACTAGTGCCACCGGGGAGCTGTTTTTT.

The chain couples TRBV24-1 to TRBJ1-5, with D unresolved. Germline-derived CDR1 and CDR2 are KGHDR and SFDVKD. The CDR3 is 13 amino acids. V lost 5 bases and J lost 0, with 4 bases in between. The CDR3 DNA reads TGTGCCACCAGTGGAGGTAGCAATCAGCCCCAGCATTTT. It specifies CATSGGSNQPQHF.

This chain joins TRBV19 and TRBJ1-4, with 7 bases that match TRBD1. Losses at the gene ends were 6 bases for V and 7 bases for J; bases not matched to a gene: 8. The CDR3 covers 14 residues. The germline CDR1 and CDR2 sequences are LNHDA and SQIVND (reference sequence). CDR3 loop: CASSPQGYVEKLFF. The CDR3 bases are TGTGCCAGTAGCCCACAGGGGTACGTTGAAAAACTGTTTTTT.

This clone was detected only once. The chain combines TRBV25-1 with TRBJ2-7; TRBD1 is a possible D gene (5 bases). The germline V and J ends were trimmed by 5 bases and 2 bases, with 16 bases remaining between them. This CDR3 spans 15 amino acids. Germline CDR1 MGHDK, CDR2 SYGVNS. CDR3 residues: CASSNRQLITYEQYF. The DNA for the CDR3 is TGTGCCAGCAGTAACCGACAGCTTATAACCTACGAGCAGTACTTC.

With respect to this clone: Sequence at one end of the junction differs from germline and may be a read error. V usage is TRBV30 and J usage is TRBJ2-1; possible D gene TRBD2, 6 bases. Germline assignment: CDR1 GTSNPN and CDR2 SVGIG (reference sequence). CDR3 length equals 13 residues. The CDR3 is CARSSGIYNEQFF. CDR3 sequence (DNA): TGTGCCCGGAGTAGCGGTATATACAATGAGCAGTTCTTC. The full variable domain, completed using reference TRBV30 and TRBJ2-1, is SQTIHQWPATLVQPVGSPLSLECTVEGTSNPNLYWYRQAAGRGLQLLFYSVGIGQISSEVPQNLSASRPQDRQFILSSKKLLLSDSGFYLCARSSGIYNEQFFGPGTRLTVL.

The chain links TRBV19 to TRBJ2-7; 13 bases align to TRBD2. This CDR3 has 14 amino acids. The trim removed 6 bases at V and 5 bases at J, leaving 4 bases unmatched. Looked up from germline, CDR1 is LNHDA and CDR2 is SQIVND (reference sequence). The CDR3 region is CASRGLAGFDEQYF. The DNA of the CDR3 is TGTGCCAGTAGGGGACTAGCGGGATTTGACGAGCAGTACTTC.

The chain employs TRBV6-5 and TRBJ1-5; D is possibly TRBD1 (5 bases). V was trimmed by 2 bases and J by 5 bases, leaving 7 bases between them. The germline V gene has CDR1 MNHEY and CDR2 SVGAGI. CDR3 length: 13 amino acids. CDR3 amino acids: CASSYLRDQPQHF. The CDR3 DNA sequence: TGTGCCAGCAGTTACCTCAGGGATCAGCCCCAGCATTTT.

This chain connects TRBV18 to TRBJ2-7; 7 bases are a match to TRBD2. After removal of 3 bases from V and 7 bases from J, the junction contained 3 bases not matched to a gene. Germline V lookup: CDR1 KGHSH, CDR2 LQKENI. This CDR3 is built from 12 residues. The CDR3: CASSPPGGEQYF. The CDR3 DNA follows: TGTGCCAGCTCACCCCCCGGGGGGGAGCAGTACTTC.

J is TRBJ1-4 and V is TRBV6-5, with 7 positions matching TRBD1. This CDR3 is 14 amino acids long. V was clipped by 5 bases and J by 8 bases; unmatched bases: 8. Germline CDR1 is MNHEY and CDR2 is SVGAGI. As DNA, the CDR3 is TGTGCCAGCAGTCAAACAGGGGTGGGGGAAAAACTGTTTTTT. It specifies CASSQTGVGEKLFF.

The chain recombines TRBV4-1 with TRBJ2-7, with 7 bases fitting TRBD1. V shed 1 base and J 6 bases; nucleotides not matched to a gene: 9. CDR1 MGHRA and CDR2 YSYEKL come from the germline V gene. The CDR3 contains 15 residues. The CDR3 region is CASSQGTGALGEQYF. The CDR3 DNA sequence: TGCGCCAGCAGCCAAGGAACAGGGGCCCTAGGCGAGCAGTACTTC.